One and the same sample provided the 18 T cell receptor beta chains below, sequenced in a study of Graves' ophthalmopathy and Graves' hyperthyroidism. Researchers took RNA transcripts and amplified TCR beta CDR3 regions from them. A first-round RT-PCR used HTBI primers, followed by a second-round multiplex PCR. TCRdb processed the multiplex PCR reads anew with MiXCR; each CDR3 protein has one entry. The sample lists over 500,000 distinct CDR3 sequences, approximately 21% occurring once. The sample taken for sequencing was peripheral blood. The receptor source for this set is a woman younger than 30 with stable Graves' hyperthyroidism. Some clones in this sample may be carry-over from other donors' samples.

This clonotype was recorded at least ten times. The CDR3 DNA follows: TGTGCCAGCAGCCGGGACAGGTGGTCGGAGACCCAGTACTTC. Protein: CASSRDRWSETQYF. The chain joins TRBV12-3 or TRBV12-4 to TRBJ2-5; TRBD1 agrees at 8 bases. The CDR3 spans 14 residues. Trimming cost V 6 bases and J 5 bases; bases outside gene matches: 8.

This clonotype occurred a few times. This sequence joins TRBV5-5 and TRBJ1-6; no definite D call. Trimming pared 4 bases from V and 8 bases from J, leaving 13 bases between. The germline V gene encodes CDR1 SGHKS and CDR2 YYEKEE (reference sequence). This CDR3 region has 14 residues. CDR3: CASSAAGPHSPLHF. The CDR3 region has the DNA TGTGCCAGCAGCGCAGCGGGCCCGCATTCACCCCTCCACTTT.

A few counts support this clonotype. This chain connects TRBV20-1 to TRBJ1-2, with 7 bases that match TRBD1. The CDR3 contains 15 residues. Germline V gene lookup returns CDR1 DFQATT and CDR2 SNEGSKA (reference sequence). Trimming removed 3 bases from V and 2 bases from J; junction bases left unmatched: 9. The CDR3, as DNA: TGCAGTGCTAGGACAGGGATGGGTCGGAACTATGGCTACACCTTC. Translating it yields CSARTGMGRNYGYTF.

V is TRBV12-3 or TRBV12-4 and J is TRBJ2-2; D is unclear. The CDR3 runs to 12 residues. V gave up 5 bases and J gave up 7 bases, with 8 bases separating them. The CDR3 loop reads CASSPQLGELFF. DNA of the CDR3: TGTGCCAGCAGTCCGCAACTCGGGGAGCTGTTTTTT.

The chain recombines TRBV6-1 with TRBJ1-2; TRBD1 is a possible D gene (6 bases). Between the trimmed V and J ends, which lost 4 bases and 4 bases, there was a span of 19 bases. This CDR3 region has 16 residues. The germline V gene encodes CDR1 MNHNS and CDR2 SASEGT. As DNA, the CDR3 is TGTGCCAGCAGTGTCGAATATGGAGGGGGACTCTATGGCTACACCTTC. Amino acids: CASSVEYGGGLYGYTF.

The rearrangement links TRBV5-1 to TRBJ2-5; maybe TRBD1 (6 bases). The CDR3 extends over 15 amino acids. The V end lost 0 bases, the J end lost 2 bases, and 11 bases lay between the germline ends. The germline V gene has CDR1 SGHRS and CDR2 YFSETQ. CDR3 amino acids: CASSLEDSSQETQYF. The CDR3 DNA reads as TGCGCCAGCAGCTTGGAGGACAGCTCTCAAGAGACCCAGTACTTC.

CDR3 protein: CSAREKRGGRSPLHF. In DNA, the CDR3 is TGCAGTGCTAGAGAGAAGAGGGGGGGCAGGTCACCCCTCCACTTT. The chain joins TRBV20-1 to TRBJ1-6; TRBD1 might be the D (6 bases). Trimming cost V 0 bases and J 10 bases, with 16 bases left between them. The CDR3 totals 15 residues. Germline CDR1 is DFQATT and CDR2 is SNEGSKA (reference sequence).

This clonotype came up a few times. This rearrangement joins TRBV11-2 to TRBJ1-3, with D maybe TRBD1 (5 bases). Germline V gene lookup returns CDR1 SGHAT and CDR2 FQNNGV. V lost 5 bases and J lost 0, with 20 bases in between. The CDR3 contains 18 residues. In DNA form, the CDR3 reads TGTGCCAGCAGCCTCCAGCTTCCGGGACCGAGCTCTGGAAACACCATATATTTT. This translates into CASSLQLPGPSSGNTIYF. Drawing the rest from reference TRBV11-2 and TRBJ1-3, the complete variable domain is EAGVAQSPRYKIIEKRQSVAFWCNPISGHATLYWYQQILGQGPKLLIQFQNNGVVDDSQLPKDRFSAERLKGVDSTLKIQPAKLEDSAVYLCASSLQLPGPSSGNTIYFGEGSWLTVV.

This clonotype appeared many times. The chain joins TRBV6-5 to TRBJ2-7, with D possibly matching TRBD1 (5 bases). The CDR3 spans 15 residues. With 0 bases removed from V and 3 bases from J, the gap between germline ends came to 12 bases. Germline lookup yields CDR1 MNHEY and CDR2 SVGAGI. The CDR3 nucleotides read TGTGCCAGCAGTTACTCGGTGACAGAAATCTACGAGCAGTACTTC. This gives the protein CASSYSVTEIYEQYF.

This clonotype occurred many times. The V and J genes are TRBV6-1 and TRBJ1-3; D call uncertain. This CDR3 region has 14 residues. The V and J ends lost 2 bases and 5 bases respectively, with 10 bases between them. CDR1 and CDR2 (germline): MNHNS, SASEGT. The CDR3 region is CASSESGRRNTIYF. CDR3 in DNA: TGTGCCAGCAGTGAATCGGGCCGTCGAAACACCATATATTTT.

Only a few counts were recorded for this clonotype. CDR3 coding DNA: TGTGCCAGCAGTTTAAATCACAGGGGCTACACCTTC. Translated: CASSLNHRGYTF. The chain recombines TRBV28 with TRBJ1-2; tentative D call: TRBD1 (5 bases). From germline, CDR1 is MDHEN and CDR2 SYDVKM. The CDR3 length is 12 residues. V gave up 2 bases and J gave up 8 bases, with 9 bases separating them.

This clonotype was counted between two and nine times. The chain uses TRBV6-1 and TRBJ2-7, with a weak D call TRBD1 (6 bases). The CDR3 sequence is 13 residues long. The V and J ends lost 4 bases and 1 base respectively, with 8 bases between them. The germline gives CDR1 MNHNS, CDR2 SASEGT. The CDR3 loop is CASSGGQSYEQYF. In DNA, the CDR3 is TGTGCCAGCAGTGGCGGACAGTCCTACGAGCAGTACTTC.

This clonotype was seen ten or more times. The genes are TRBV6-5 and TRBJ1-2; 7 bases match TRBD1. The trim removed 0 bases at V and 8 bases at J, leaving 6 bases unmatched. Germline V gene data show CDR1 as MNHEY and CDR2 as SVGAGI. This CDR3 region has 14 residues. The CDR3 is CASSYSEGAGGYTF. The CDR3 DNA reads TGTGCCAGCAGTTACTCGGAGGGGGCCGGGGGCTACACCTTC.

The chain joins TRBV12-3 or TRBV12-4 to TRBJ1-2, with D possibly TRBD1 on 6 matching bases. This CDR3 has 15 residues. V lost 4 bases, J lost 7 bases, and 19 bases lay in between. CDR3 DNA sequence: TGTGCCAGCAGTTACTCCTATCGACAGGAGCTTGGCTACACCTTC. This encodes CASSYSYRQELGYTF.

This clonotype was seen more than once but under ten times. The chain combines TRBV3-1 with TRBJ1-1; tentatively, D is TRBD1 (5 bases). V gave up 4 bases and J gave up 1 base, with 13 bases separating them. CDR1 is LGHDT and CDR2 is YNNKEL in the germline V gene (reference sequence). The CDR3 totals 15 residues. The CDR3 reads CASSPFSGQNTEAFF. The DNA of the CDR3 is TGTGCCAGCAGCCCGTTCTCCGGACAGAACACTGAAGCTTTCTTT.

Many counts were recorded for this clonotype. The chain has TRBV28 and TRBJ2-5, with 7 bases lining up with TRBD2. Germline V gene data show CDR1 as MDHEN and CDR2 as SYDVKM. J was trimmed by 4 bases and V by 4 bases; bases with no gene match: 9. The CDR3 is 15 amino acids. The CDR3 loop reads CASSSWEGGRETQYF. In nucleotides, the CDR3 is TGTGCCAGCAGTTCCTGGGAGGGAGGGCGAGAGACCCAGTACTTC.

DNA for the CDR3: TGTGCCAGCAGTGAAGTCCAGGGTATTGGCTACACCTTC. This gives the protein CASSEVQGIGYTF. This chain joins TRBV2 and TRBJ1-2; tentative D call: TRBD1 (5 bases). Looked up from germline, CDR1 is SNHLY and CDR2 is FYNNEI. The CDR3 totals 13 residues. The V gene lost 1 base and the J gene lost 7 bases, with 10 bases spanning the gap.

This clonotype was recorded many times. The gene calls are TRBV6-1 and TRBJ1-1; no definite D call. Germline assignment: CDR1 MNHNS and CDR2 SASEGT. The CDR3 runs 13 residues. Trimming stripped 6 bases from V and 1 base from J, with 9 bases between. The CDR3 here is CASRIRENTEAFF. CDR3 DNA: TGTGCCAGCAGGATCCGGGAGAACACTGAAGCTTTCTTT.